The present T cell receptor beta chain was sequenced within a study of CD8+ T cells in alopecia areata. Study-level background: Treated patients were given oral tofacitinib, which was dosed at 5 to 10 mg twice daily.

Only a few counts were recorded for this clone. Extraction and reverse transcription of RNA yielded cDNA as the sequencing template. The table came from immunoSEQ multiplex PCR; TCRdb's copy has only in-frame clones and leaves some out. The data show around 140,000 clones, less than 70% seen once. The treatment is: oral pan-JAK inhibitor, 5-10 mg twice daily. Both peripheral blood and punch biopsies of lesional scalp skin were obtained from patients who had alopecia areata. V lost 0 bases and J lost 2, with 6 bases in between. The V gene's germline CDR1 is SGHRS and CDR2 YFSETQ. The CDR3 loop spans 13 amino acids.

The receptor's source is a human donor with alopecia areata. The sample here was CD8+ T cells sorted from blood, taken at week 4, from a patient treated with tofacitinib. The chain employs TRBV5-1 and TRBJ2-7; D unclear. The CDR3 sequence is CASSLENPYEQYF. The CDR3 nucleotides are TGCGCCAGCAGCTTGGAAAACCCCTACGAGCAGTACTTC.